This TCR beta chain came from a study of PD-1 blockade in mismatch repair-deficient tumors. Germline loops: CDR1 SGHAT, CDR2 FQNNGV. The V end was cut by 5 bases, the J end by 0 bases, with 12 bases between. This CDR3 is 15 amino acids long. Assay: immunoSEQ multiplex PCR; the TCRdb copy retains only in-frame clones and omits some. The sample lists some 120,000 clones; about 88% were seen once. The clonotype comes from an adult with mismatch repair-deficient cancer. This sample comprised peripheral blood, obtained 44 weeks after starting pembrolizumab. This chain uses TRBV11-2 with TRBJ2-3; D uncertain. CDR3 nucleotides: TGTGCCAGCAGCGCAGACGGCCTTAGCACAGATACGCAGTATTTT. This codes for CASSADGLSTDTQYF.